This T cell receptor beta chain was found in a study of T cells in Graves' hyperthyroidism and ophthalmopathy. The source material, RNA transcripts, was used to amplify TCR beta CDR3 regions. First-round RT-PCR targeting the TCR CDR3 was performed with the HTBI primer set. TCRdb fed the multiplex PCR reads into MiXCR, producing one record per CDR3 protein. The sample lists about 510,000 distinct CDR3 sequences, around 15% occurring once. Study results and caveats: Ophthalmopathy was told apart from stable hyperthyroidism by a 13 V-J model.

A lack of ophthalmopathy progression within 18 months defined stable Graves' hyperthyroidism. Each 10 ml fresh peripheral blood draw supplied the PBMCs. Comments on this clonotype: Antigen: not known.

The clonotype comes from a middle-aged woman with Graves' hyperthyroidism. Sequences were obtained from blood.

The CDR3 sequence is CASSDRTTNAYNEQFF. As DNA, the CDR3 is TGTGCCAGCAGTGATCGAACTACCAACGCCTACAATGAGCAGTTCTTC. The chain employs TRBV6-1 and TRBJ2-1, with D uncertain. Trimming left V 3 bases short and J 2 bases short, with 14 bases between. This CDR3 contains 16 residues. Per germline, CDR1 MNHNS and CDR2 SASEGT.